A single sample gave rise to the 30 T cell receptor beta chains below, sequenced in a study of shared clonotypes between healthy human individuals. This table comes from immunoSEQ multiplex PCR, and its TCRdb copy is limited to in-frame clones, with some not included. The sample has roughly 2.4 million clones; approximately 96% are singletons. The specimen was naive CD4+ T cells sorted from blood. Subset denoted: CD45RA+ positively selected. The receptors here all came from a young man in good health.

The genes are TRBV19 and TRBJ1-5; D is possibly TRBD1 (5 bases). The CDR3 length is 14 residues. Germline CDR1 LNHDA, CDR2 SQIVND (reference sequence). V gave up 6 bases and J gave up 3 bases, with 12 bases separating them. The CDR3 loop is CASRAGHSNQPQHF. The CDR3 DNA reads as TGTGCCAGTAGGGCTGGACACTCCAATCAGCCCCAGCATTTT.

The CDR3 nucleotides are TGCGCCAGCAGCTATACGACAGGGGGCACCGGGGAGCTGTTTTTT. Amino acid sequence: CASSYTTGGTGELFF. The chain couples TRBV5-1 to TRBJ2-2; TRBD1 agrees at 9 bases. The germline gives CDR1 SGHRS, CDR2 YFSETQ. V trimming: 3 bases; J trimming: 4 bases; junction bases outside the gene matches: 4. The CDR3 is 15 amino acids.

The rearrangement joins TRBV5-1 to TRBJ1-4; possible D gene TRBD1, 6 bases. Trimming shortened V by 4 bases and J by 0 bases, and 16 bases separated the two germline ends. The CDR3 has 17 amino acids. Looked up from germline, CDR1 is SGHRS and CDR2 is YFSETQ. The CDR3, as DNA: TGCGCCAGCAGCCTCGGACAGACCTATGCAACTAATGAAAAACTGTTTTTT. Its translation is CASSLGQTYATNEKLFF.

The rearrangement links TRBV5-1 to TRBJ1-5, with a possible D match to TRBD1 (6 bases). CDR1 is SGHRS and CDR2 is YFSETQ in the germline V gene. This CDR3 contains 14 residues. Trimming removed 3 bases at V and 5 bases at J, with 12 bases between. The CDR3 protein is CASSSLGGDQPQHF. The CDR3 bases are TGCGCCAGCAGCTCGTTAGGGGGGGATCAGCCCCAGCATTTT. The full variable domain, its missing parts supplied by reference TRBV5-1 and TRBJ1-5, is KAGVTQTPRYLIKTRGQQVTLSCSPISGHRSVSWYQQTPGQGLQFLFEYFSETQRNKGNFPGRFSGRQFSNSRSEMNVSTLELGDSALYLCASSSLGGDQPQHFGDGTRLSIL.

This clone occurred a few times. The genes are TRBV27 and TRBJ1-2; 10 positions match TRBD1. The germline V gene has CDR1 MNHEY and CDR2 SMNVEV (reference sequence). With 5 bases clipped from V and 4 bases from J, the junction kept 7 bases outside the gene matches. The CDR3 runs to 15 residues. The CDR3 protein is CASSRDRGRFYGYTF. The CDR3 region has the DNA TGTGCCAGCAGTCGAGACAGGGGGCGGTTCTATGGCTACACCTTC.

This chain uses TRBV6-1 with TRBJ1-2; D remains ambiguous. The CDR3 sequence is 14 residues long. V shed 10 bases and J shed 4 bases, with 19 bases lying between them. Germline values: CDR1 MNHNS, CDR2 SASEGT. The CDR3 coding sequence is TGTGCCACTTACCGAGGTAGCACGAGCTATGGCTACACCTTC. This encodes CATYRGSTSYGYTF.

This clone has a single count. The chain couples TRBV15 to TRBJ1-2; tentatively, D is TRBD1 (5 bases). Trimming stripped 0 bases from V and 4 bases from J, with 9 bases between. The CDR3 has 14 amino acids. Germline assignment: CDR1 LNHNV and CDR2 YYDKDF (reference sequence). Written as DNA, the CDR3 is TGTGCCACCAGCAGAGATTCGGACATCTATGGCTACACCTTC. Protein product: CATSRDSDIYGYTF. Full variable domain (outside the CDR3, taken from reference TRBV15 and TRBJ1-2): DAMVIQNPRYQVTQFGKPVTLSCSQTLNHNVMYWYQQKSSQAPKLLFHYYDKDFNNEADTPDNFQSRRPNTSFCFLDIRSPGLGDTAMYLCATSRDSDIYGYTFGSGTRLTVV.

The chain couples TRBV19 to TRBJ2-5; D is perhaps TRBD1 (6 bases). Trimming removed 7 bases at V and 1 base at J, with 13 bases between. This CDR3 is 14 amino acids long. Germline CDR1 and CDR2: LNHDA and SQIVND (reference sequence). In DNA, the CDR3 is TGTGCCAGTAAAGCTAGGGGGTCCCAAGAGACCCAGTACTTC. Translation: CASKARGSQETQYF.

The chain uses TRBV9 and TRBJ2-2, with D unresolved. CDR1 is SGDLS, CDR2 YYNGEE, per germline. Trimming took 0 bases from V and 0 from J, leaving 9 bases between them. This CDR3 spans 16 amino acids. The CDR3 coding sequence is TGTGCCAGCAGCGTAGCCCCCCAGGCGAACACCGGGGAGCTGTTTTTT. Protein product: CASSVAPQANTGELFF. Supplemented by reference TRBV9 and TRBJ2-2, the full variable domain reads DSGVTQTPKHLITATGQRVTLRCSPRSGDLSVYWYQQSLDQGLQFLIQYYNGEERAKGNILERFSAQQFPDLHSELNLSSLELGDSALYFCASSVAPQANTGELFFGEGSRLTVL.

The chain is built from TRBV9 and TRBJ2-1, with 9 bases lining up with TRBD1. With 2 bases clipped from V and 2 bases from J, the junction kept 14 bases outside the gene matches. The CDR3 sequence is 19 residues long. The germline CDR1 and CDR2 sequences are SGDLS and YYNGEE. CDR3 nucleotides: TGTGCCAGCAGCGTTATGGACGTTATTCGACAGGGGGCCTACAATGAGCAGTTCTTC. Protein sequence: CASSVMDVIRQGAYNEQFF.

The chain joins TRBV7-2 to TRBJ1-5, with TRBD1 matching 10 bases. J gave up 9 bases and V 9 bases, and 8 bases lay outside the gene matches. The CDR3 is made up of 13 amino acids. CDR1 and CDR2 from the germline V gene are SGHTA and FQGNSA. The CDR3 sequence: CASGGQGGLPQHF. The CDR3 bases are TGTGCCAGTGGAGGACAGGGGGGCTTGCCCCAGCATTTT.

The chain uses TRBV5-5 and TRBJ2-7; TRBD1 aligns across 10 bases. Trimming removed 4 bases from V and 3 bases from J; junction bases left unmatched: 7. Germline lookup yields CDR1 SGHKS and CDR2 YYEKEE (reference sequence). The CDR3 loop spans 15 amino acids. CDR3 loop: CASSPGTGVYYEQYF. CDR3 DNA sequence: TGTGCCAGCAGCCCCGGGACAGGGGTCTACTACGAGCAGTACTTC. Full variable domain (missing parts from reference TRBV5-5 and TRBJ2-7): DAGVTQSPTHLIKTRGQQVTLRCSPISGHKSVSWYQQVLGQGPQFIFQYYEKEERGRGNFPDRFSARQFPNYSSELNVNALLLGDSALYLCASSPGTGVYYEQYFGPGTRLTVT.

J is TRBJ1-1 and V is TRBV4-1, with 8 bases fitting TRBD1. CDR1 and CDR2 (germline): MGHRA, YSYEKL. J lost 2 bases, V lost 4 bases, and 6 bases had no gene match. The length of the CDR3 is 15 residues. Written as DNA, the CDR3 is TGCGCCAGCAGCCTTGAAGGGACAGGCAACACTGAAGCTTTCTTT. Encoded protein: CASSLEGTGNTEAFF.

This clone was observed a few times. Other DNA variants within this sample encode the same CDR3. V is TRBV7-9 and J is TRBJ1-1; tentatively, D is TRBD1 (5 bases). Germline V gives CDR1 SEHNR, CDR2 FQNEAQ (reference sequence). Trimming stripped 1 base from V and 1 base from J, with 7 bases between. The CDR3 length is 14 residues. The CDR3 DNA reads TGTGCCAGCAGCTTAGGACAGTCGAACACTGAAGCTTTCTTT. Residues: CASSLGQSNTEAFF.

This chain connects TRBV25-1 to TRBJ2-6, with 7 positions matching TRBD1. J gave up 0 bases and V 3 bases, and 8 bases lay outside the gene matches. The CDR3 is 18 amino acids. Looked up from germline, CDR1 is MGHDK and CDR2 is SYGVNS. CDR3 in DNA: TGTGCCAGCAGTGACGCACAGGGGCGAAACTCTGGGGCCAACGTCCTGACTTTC. Translation: CASSDAQGRNSGANVLTF.

The CDR3 sequence: CAWSKGNSYEQYF. The CDR3 region has the DNA TGTGCCTGGAGTAAGGGCAACTCCTACGAGCAGTACTTC. The rearrangement uses TRBV30 and TRBJ2-7; D unclear. The germline gives CDR1 GTSNPN, CDR2 SVGIG (reference sequence). Deletions cut 2 bases from V and 0 bases from J, with 8 bases between. The CDR3 consists of 13 residues.

The chain combines TRBV5-1 with TRBJ2-7; TRBD1 matches 7 bases. The CDR3 is made up of 16 amino acids. Germline values: CDR1 SGHRS, CDR2 YFSETQ. V was pared by 0 bases and J by 5 bases, with 11 bases of the junction left unmatched. CDR3 in DNA: TGCGCCAGCAGCTTGGCGACAGGGTCCTTTCTGAACGAGCAGTACTTC. Its protein product is CASSLATGSFLNEQYF.

The table lists this clone with a count of one. The V call is TRBV5-1, the J call TRBJ2-5, with 8 bases identical to TRBD2. The V and J ends lost 0 bases and 0 bases, in that order; junction bases with no gene match: 7. From germline, CDR1 is SGHRS and CDR2 YFSETQ. The CDR3 is 17 amino acids. The CDR3 is CASSLESSGLYQETQYF. As DNA, the CDR3 is TGCGCCAGCAGCTTGGAGTCTAGCGGGCTGTACCAAGAGACCCAGTACTTC. The entire variable domain, with the rest obtained from reference TRBV5-1 and TRBJ2-5, is as follows: KAGVTQTPRYLIKTRGQQVTLSCSPISGHRSVSWYQQTPGQGLQFLFEYFSETQRNKGNFPGRFSGRQFSNSRSEMNVSTLELGDSALYLCASSLESSGLYQETQYFGPGTRLLVL.

Notes on this clone: This same CDR3 is encoded by further DNA sequences in the sample. The rearrangement uses TRBV2 and TRBJ1-5; D gene uncertain. Germline V lookup: CDR1 SNHLY, CDR2 FYNNEI. Trimming took off 3 bases at V and 4 bases at J, with 4 bases between the two ends. The CDR3 is 12 amino acids. The DNA for the CDR3 is TGTGCCAGCAGTGAGGAAAATCAGCCCCAGCATTTT. Protein product: CASSEENQPQHF. The full variable domain, completed using reference TRBV2 and TRBJ1-5, is EPEVTQTPSHQVTQMGQEVILRCVPISNHLYFYWYRQILGQKVEFLVSFYNNEISEKSEIFDDQFSVERPDGSNFTLKIRSTKLEDSAMYFCASSEENQPQHFGDGTRLSIL.

The chain's CDR3 is CASSYSPEGGYTF. DNA of the CDR3: TGTGCCAGCAGTTACTCACCGGAGGGTGGCTACACCTTC. The rearrangement uses TRBV6-5 and TRBJ1-2; D is unresolved. V was shortened by 0 bases and J by 7 bases, with 9 bases between the two germline ends. This CDR3 comprises 13 residues. CDR1 and CDR2 (germline): MNHEY, SVGAGI.

J is TRBJ1-2 and V is TRBV7-9; a possible D gene is TRBD1 (6 bases). The V end was cut by 7 bases, the J end by 2 bases, with 8 bases between. Germline CDR1 and CDR2: SEHNR and FQNEAQ (reference sequence). There are 12 residues in the CDR3. This CDR3 reads CASTGQNYGYTF. Written as DNA, the CDR3 is TGTGCCAGCACCGGACAGAACTATGGCTACACCTTC.

The J gene is TRBJ2-3, the V gene TRBV28; TRBD2 is a possible D gene (5 bases). Trimming cost V 3 bases and J 1 base, with 8 bases left between them. This CDR3 spans 14 amino acids. Germline V lookup: CDR1 MDHEN, CDR2 SYDVKM. The CDR3 sequence is CASSFMGGTDTQYF. CDR3 in DNA: TGTGCCAGCAGTTTCATGGGAGGCACAGATACGCAGTATTTT.

Turning to this clone: The junction does not match germline at one end; this may be a read error. The rearrangement links TRBV29-1 to TRBJ1-2; D might be TRBD1 (6 bases). This CDR3 is built from 13 residues. Germline-derived CDR1 and CDR2 are SQVTM and ANQGSEA. CDR3 protein: CSVEPRGGYDYTF. The DNA of the CDR3 is TGCAGCGTTGAACCCAGGGGTGGCTATGACTACACCTTC.

J is TRBJ2-4 and V is TRBV6-1; 14 bases line up with TRBD2. With V trimmed by 4 bases and J by 9 bases, 5 bases remained unmatched. The CDR3 extends over 15 amino acids. Germline V CDR1 and CDR2: MNHNS, SASEGT. The CDR3 loop is CASSATSGRAGIQYF. The CDR3 region has the DNA TGTGCCAGCAGTGCGACTAGCGGGAGGGCCGGCATTCAGTACTTC.

DNA for the CDR3: TGCGCCAGCAGCCAAGATGAGCAGGGTATTTTTGGCTACACCTTC. Its translation is CASSQDEQGIFGYTF. The rearrangement links TRBV4-1 to TRBJ1-2; possibly TRBD1 for D (5 bases). V was cut by 0 bases and J by 7 bases, with 15 bases left in between. Germline lookup yields CDR1 MGHRA and CDR2 YSYEKL. This CDR3 spans 15 amino acids.

This clone has just one count. The chain recombines TRBV2 with TRBJ1-1; no clear D. CDR3 size: 15 residues. Germline-derived CDR1 and CDR2 are SNHLY and FYNNEI. Trimming removed 4 bases at V and 0 bases at J, with 12 bases between. CDR3 nucleotide sequence: TGTGCCAGCAGTGGACACGTGCCGGTGAACACTGAAGCTTTCTTT. Encoded protein: CASSGHVPVNTEAFF.

The chain couples TRBV2 to TRBJ1-4; 7 bases are shared with TRBD1. In germline, CDR1 is SNHLY, CDR2 FYNNEI. V gave up 6 bases and J gave up 8 bases; unmatched junction bases: 9. The CDR3 length is 14 residues. The DNA of the CDR3 is TGTGCCAGCAGAATCCAGGGGGGCAGCGAAAAACTGTTTTTT. It codes for CASRIQGGSEKLFF.

The V and J genes are TRBV7-3 and TRBJ1-4; a possible D gene is TRBD1 (5 bases). CDR3 length equals 15 residues. CDR1 is SGHTA, CDR2 FQGTGA, per germline. V was shortened by 2 bases and J by 3 bases, with 10 bases between the two germline ends. CDR3 nucleotide sequence: TGTGCCAGCAGCTTATCGTCGGGGCCTAATGAAAAACTGTTTTTT. This sequence encodes CASSLSSGPNEKLFF.

This rearrangement joins TRBV18 to TRBJ2-5, with unresolved D. The CDR3 length is 15 residues. CDR1 KGHSH and CDR2 LQKENI come from the germline V gene. Trimming cost V 0 bases and J 5 bases, with 13 bases left between them. The CDR3 bases are TGTGCCAGCTCACCACCCCTAACCTTGGAGGAGACCCAGTACTTC. It codes for CASSPPLTLEETQYF.

The rearrangement joins TRBV7-3 to TRBJ2-3, with 8 bases fitting TRBD1. The length of the CDR3 is 15 residues. The germline gives CDR1 SGHTA, CDR2 FQGTGA. With 5 bases clipped from V and 6 bases from J, the junction kept 10 bases outside the gene matches. The DNA for the CDR3 is TGTGCCAGCAGCCCCAATGGACAGGGAGCGGATACGCAGTATTTT. This codes for CASSPNGQGADTQYF.